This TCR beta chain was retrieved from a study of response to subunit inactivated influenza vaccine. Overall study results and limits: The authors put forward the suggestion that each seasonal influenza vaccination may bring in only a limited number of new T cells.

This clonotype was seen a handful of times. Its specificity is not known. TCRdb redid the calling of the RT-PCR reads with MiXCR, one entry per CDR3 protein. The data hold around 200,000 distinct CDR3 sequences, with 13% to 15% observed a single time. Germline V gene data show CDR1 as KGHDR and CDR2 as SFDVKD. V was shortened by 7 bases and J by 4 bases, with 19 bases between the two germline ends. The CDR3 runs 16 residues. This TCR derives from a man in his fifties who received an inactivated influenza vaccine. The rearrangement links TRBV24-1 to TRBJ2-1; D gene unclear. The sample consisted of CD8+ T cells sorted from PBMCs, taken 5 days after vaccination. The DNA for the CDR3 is TGTGCCACCAGCAGAAGGGCAGCCCACGCATACAATGAGCAGTTCTTC. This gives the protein CATSRRAAHAYNEQFF.